The clone carrying this T cell receptor (beta chain) has just a few counts. The sample comes from a study of technical replicates of blood from four donors. This CDR3 is built from 17 residues. Germline V gene data show CDR1 as MDHEN and CDR2 as SYDVKM. V was trimmed by 6 bases and J by 1 base, leaving 22 bases between them. Profiled with immunoSEQ multiplex PCR; TCRdb holds only in-frame clones, not every one. This sample has 67,000 or so clones, with roughly 92% found just once. This chain uses TRBV28 with TRBJ2-7, with a possible D match to TRBD2 (6 bases). Source material: T cells isolated from PBMCs. This TCR came from a human donor in good health. The CDR3 reads CASSPWGSLASSYEQYF. DNA for the CDR3: TGTGCCAGCAGCCCCTGGGGGAGCCTAGCGTCATCCTACGAGCAGTACTTC.